These 12 T cell receptor beta chains came from one sample sequenced in a study of cytomegalovirus exposure and HLA in healthy donors. Assay: immunoSEQ multiplex PCR; the TCRdb copy retains only in-frame clones and omits some. The data show 250,000 or so clones, with 87% seen just once and roughly 2.5% held by the top ten. Specimen: PBMCs. The source of these receptors is a man aged 18 to 35 in good health and CMV-seronegative.

The CDR3 DNA sequence: TGCAGCGTTATACCTAGCTCCTACAATGAGCAGTTCTTC. It codes for CSVIPSSYNEQFF. The rearrangement links TRBV29-1 to TRBJ2-1; D not resolved. The V gene's germline CDR1 is SQVTM and CDR2 ANQGSEA. This CDR3 is built from 13 residues. V was shortened by 5 bases and J by 0 bases, with 8 bases between the two germline ends.

The V call is TRBV18, the J call TRBJ2-5; 10 nucleotides line up with TRBD2. The junction had 6 bases not matched to a gene; V was cut back by 4 bases and J by 1 base. The CDR3 runs to 16 residues. Germline CDR1 KGHSH, CDR2 LQKENI. CDR3 protein: CASSRELAGPQETQYF. In nucleotides, the CDR3 is TGTGCCAGCTCACGCGAACTAGCGGGGCCCCAAGAGACCCAGTACTTC.

V is TRBV7-2 and J is TRBJ2-7; TRBD1 might be the D (7 bases). The germline V gene encodes CDR1 SGHTA and CDR2 FQGNSA. CDR3 length: 13 amino acids. V lost 6 bases and J lost 3, with 12 bases in between. The CDR3 DNA sequence: TGTGCCAGCAGTCAGGGGGGCTACTACGAGCAGTACTTC. Translating it yields CASSQGGYYEQYF.

The V gene is TRBV6-1, the J gene TRBJ2-2, with D possibly matching TRBD2 (5 bases). Per the germline V gene, CDR1 is MNHNS and CDR2 is SASEGT. The CDR3 runs to 13 residues. V lost 4 bases to trimming and J lost 9 bases, with 12 bases between them. The CDR3 here is CASSVNGVRELFF. The CDR3 region has the DNA TGTGCCAGCAGTGTGAACGGGGTTCGGGAGCTGTTTTTT.

The chain is built from TRBV9 and TRBJ2-2; no firm D call. The CDR3 sequence is 14 residues long. CDR1 and CDR2 (germline): SGDLS, YYNGEE. V dropped 6 bases and J dropped 0 bases, with 9 bases sitting between them. CDR3: CASKAQANTGELFF. The CDR3 coding sequence is TGTGCCAGCAAGGCCCAGGCGAACACCGGGGAGCTGTTTTTT.

Only one count was recorded for this clone. The gene calls are TRBV7-9 and TRBJ1-4; a possible D gene is TRBD1 (5 bases). V lost 1 base and J lost 7, with 13 bases in between. Germline CDR1 SEHNR, CDR2 FQNEAQ (reference sequence). The CDR3 has 15 amino acids. The CDR3 DNA reads as TGTGCCAGCAGCTTAGGTGGGGGGGTTGTTGAAAAACTGTTTTTT. Its protein is CASSLGGGVVEKLFF.

This chain joins TRBV19 and TRBJ2-1; maybe TRBD2 (6 bases). Per germline, CDR1 LNHDA and CDR2 SQIVND (reference sequence). The CDR3 consists of 18 residues. Deletions cut 2 bases from V and 3 bases from J, with 20 bases between. The CDR3 sequence is CASSIWGGRETFYNEQFF. CDR3 bases: TGTGCCAGTAGTATATGGGGCGGGCGGGAAACTTTCTACAATGAGCAGTTCTTC.

CDR3 sequence (DNA): TGTGCCAGCAGGATAGGGGGTCTAGCTTTCTTT. Translating it yields CASRIGGLAFF. This rearrangement joins TRBV6-5 to TRBJ1-1; possibly TRBD1 for D (6 bases). This CDR3 region has 11 residues. Germline CDR1 reads MNHEY; CDR2 reads SVGAGI. Trimming removed 6 bases from V and 10 bases from J, with 12 bases in between.

The chain employs TRBV30 and TRBJ2-5; no clear D. Germline loops: CDR1 GTSNPN, CDR2 SVGIG (reference sequence). Trimming shortened V by 2 bases and J by 1 base, and 8 bases separated the two germline ends. The CDR3 has 13 amino acids. CDR3 nucleotides: TGTGCCTGGAGTAATACTCCCCAAGAGACCCAGTACTTC. Translation gives CAWSNTPQETQYF.

V gene TRBV10-1 combines with J gene TRBJ2-1; TRBD2 matches at 12 bases. Losses at the gene ends were 8 bases for V and 6 bases for J; bases not matched to a gene: 5. This CDR3 contains 14 residues. Germline CDR1 and CDR2: WNHNN and SYGVQD (reference sequence). The CDR3 protein is CASATSGGFNEQFF. CDR3 sequence (DNA): TGCGCCAGCGCCACTAGCGGGGGGTTCAATGAGCAGTTCTTC.

This rearrangement joins TRBV7-2 to TRBJ2-1, with D hard to call. The CDR3 spans 15 residues. Trimming removed 5 bases at V and 1 base at J, with 12 bases between. The germline V gene encodes CDR1 SGHTA and CDR2 FQGNSA. CDR3 sequence: CASSLTPYSYNEQFF. The CDR3 nucleotides read TGTGCCAGCAGCCTTACTCCCTATTCCTACAATGAGCAGTTCTTC.

This chain uses TRBV5-4 with TRBJ1-2, with 7 bases that match TRBD1. Germline V gives CDR1 SGHNT, CDR2 YYREEE (reference sequence). The trim removed 10 bases at V and 1 base at J, leaving 10 bases unmatched. This CDR3 contains 14 residues. The chain's CDR3 is CAGETQGRNYGYTF. The CDR3 region has the DNA TGTGCCGGAGAGACACAGGGGCGTAACTATGGCTACACCTTC.